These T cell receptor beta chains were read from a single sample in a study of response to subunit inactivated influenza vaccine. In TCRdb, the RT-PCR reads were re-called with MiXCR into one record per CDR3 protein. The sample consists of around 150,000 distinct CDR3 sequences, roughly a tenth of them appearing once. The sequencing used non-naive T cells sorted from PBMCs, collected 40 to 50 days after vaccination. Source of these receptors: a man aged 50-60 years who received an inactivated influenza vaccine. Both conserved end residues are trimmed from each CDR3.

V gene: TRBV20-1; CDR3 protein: SAPGAPGTDTQY
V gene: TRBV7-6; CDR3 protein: ASSLAKGSELREQY
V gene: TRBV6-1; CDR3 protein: ASSDRGSLNIQY
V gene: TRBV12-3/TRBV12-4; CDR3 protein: ASSLMEGDSPLH
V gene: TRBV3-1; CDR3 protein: ASTYGPGGEAF
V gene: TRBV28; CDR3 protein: ASSRILQGAVNYGYT
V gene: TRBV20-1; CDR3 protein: SARPGLAGGPRGTQY
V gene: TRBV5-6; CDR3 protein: ASSSDSRPAYEQY
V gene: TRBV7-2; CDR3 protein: ASSWGLVGDTQY
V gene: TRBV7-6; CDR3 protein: ASSPALAGGSTGELF
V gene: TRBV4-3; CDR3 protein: ASSQAGGGTEAF
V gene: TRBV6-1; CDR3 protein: ASSTGQGATNEKLF
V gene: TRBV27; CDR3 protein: ASSLVRAGTTYNEQF
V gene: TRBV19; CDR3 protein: ASSLGQYNSPLH
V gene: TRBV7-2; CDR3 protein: ASSLVFSTSGGGTQY
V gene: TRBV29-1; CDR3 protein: SVETIAGAPDTQY
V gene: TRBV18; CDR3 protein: ASSPSGTENSPLH
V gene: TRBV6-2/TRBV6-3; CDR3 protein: ASSRPGTGELF
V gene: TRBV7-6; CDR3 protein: ASSLYIEGVGETQY
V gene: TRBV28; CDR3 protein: ASSLRGRATEAF